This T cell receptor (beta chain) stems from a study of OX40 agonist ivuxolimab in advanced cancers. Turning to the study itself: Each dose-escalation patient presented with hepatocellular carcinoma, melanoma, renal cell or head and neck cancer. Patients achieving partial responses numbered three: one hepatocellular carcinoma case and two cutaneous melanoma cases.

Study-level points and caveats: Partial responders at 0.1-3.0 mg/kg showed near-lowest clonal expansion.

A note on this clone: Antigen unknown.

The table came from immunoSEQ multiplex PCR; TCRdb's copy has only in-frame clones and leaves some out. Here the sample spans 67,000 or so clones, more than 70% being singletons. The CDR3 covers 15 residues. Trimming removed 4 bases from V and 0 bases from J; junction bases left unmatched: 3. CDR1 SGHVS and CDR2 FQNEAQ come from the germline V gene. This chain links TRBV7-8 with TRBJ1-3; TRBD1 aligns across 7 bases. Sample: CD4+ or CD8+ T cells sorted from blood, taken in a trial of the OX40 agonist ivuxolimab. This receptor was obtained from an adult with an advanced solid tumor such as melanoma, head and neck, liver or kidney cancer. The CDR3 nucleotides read TGTGCCAGCAGCTACGGGACAGCCTCTGGAAACACCATATATTTT. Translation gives CASSYGTASGNTIYF.